Following are 6 T cell receptor beta chains from one sample sequenced in a study of cytomegalovirus exposure and HLA in healthy donors. In the PCR, 60 Vbeta and 13 Jbeta primers were used. Method: immunoSEQ multiplex PCR; TCRdb's copy keeps in-frame clones and lacks some. The sample gives 130,000 to 150,000 clones, around 73% of which show up once; 2.5% to 3% is in the top ten. The sequenced material came from PBMCs. All receptors come from a female donor in good health and CMV-seronegative.

The chain employs TRBV5-4 and TRBJ2-5, with 11 bases matching TRBD2. The CDR3 length is 13 residues. Per germline, CDR1 SGHNT and CDR2 YYREEE (reference sequence). J was trimmed by 4 bases and V by 7 bases; bases with no gene match: 3. CDR3 sequence reads: CASGSGGAETQYF. The CDR3 DNA reads TGTGCCAGCGGTAGCGGGGGGGCAGAGACCCAGTACTTC.

The chain employs TRBV30 and TRBJ2-3, with 8 bases identical to TRBD2. The germline V gene has CDR1 GTSNPN and CDR2 SVGIG (reference sequence). V lost 7 bases, J lost 2 bases, and 11 bases stayed unmatched. This CDR3 is built from 15 residues. CDR3 amino acids: CASTPILAATDTQYF. The CDR3 DNA sequence: TGTGCCTCCACCCCGATACTAGCGGCCACAGATACGCAGTATTTT.

The gene calls are TRBV7-9 and TRBJ2-5, with TRBD1 identical over 8 bases. Germline loops: CDR1 SEHNR, CDR2 FQNEAQ (reference sequence). The ends lost 5 bases at V and 5 bases at J; junction bases unmatched: 10. CDR3 length: 15 amino acids. CDR3 DNA: TGTGCCAGCAGCCGCGGACAGGGTTCCGGGGAGACCCAGTACTTC. The encoded protein is CASSRGQGSGETQYF.

The genes are TRBV7-3 and TRBJ2-2; D may be TRBD1 (6 bases). The CDR3 contains 14 residues. Trimming cost V 4 bases and J 4 bases, with 10 bases left between them. Germline V gives CDR1 SGHTA, CDR2 FQGTGA. The CDR3: CASSYNRVTGELFF. The CDR3 nucleotides are TGTGCCAGCAGCTACAACAGGGTCACCGGGGAGCTGTTTTTT.

This clone occurred a few times. J is TRBJ1-1 and V is TRBV2; tentative D call: TRBD1 (5 bases). The CDR3 spans 12 residues. Per the germline V gene, CDR1 is SNHLY and CDR2 is FYNNEI. V was clipped by 8 bases and J by 6 bases, with 13 bases between them. The CDR3 coding sequence is TGTGCCAGCCCTCGTGGACAAGCTGAAGCTTTCTTT. It is translated as CASPRGQAEAFF.

There are a few counts of this clone. The rearrangement joins TRBV6-6 to TRBJ1-1; 9 nucleotides match TRBD1. CDR3 length: 14 amino acids. Trimming at V came to 4 bases and at J to 8 bases, leaving 8 bases not matched to a gene. Germline assignment: CDR1 MNHNY and CDR2 SVGAGI (reference sequence). CDR3 residues: CASSLGQGEEEAFF. For the CDR3, the DNA is TGTGCCAGCAGTTTGGGACAGGGCGAAGAAGAAGCTTTCTTT.